The TCR beta chain described here comes from a study of blood T cells in healthy people across ages (dated by TCRdb to the mid-2010s). Turning to the overall study: In model experiments, template switching captured roughly one uniquely barcoded TCR beta cDNA molecule for every two T cells. To avoid experimental bias, donors of different ages were distributed randomly across sequencing lanes. To track age-related changes in TCR beta repertoire diversity, the study relied on deep sequencing normalized with unique cDNA molecular identifiers. Two additional independent replicas of 1 million unique cDNA reads from the same blood draw were analyzed for two donors (one aged 18 to 29 and one aged 80 or older). The donors were split into four age groups: young (average around 15 years), middle-aged (roughly 42), aged (approximately 59) and long-lived (about 74).

Beyond this particular receptor, the publication reports: A strong correlation was found between observed TCR beta diversity and the percentage of naive T cells measured by flow cytometry. Total diversity estimates from one million sequenced T cells were considered lower bounds and underestimates. Because the CMV infection status of the donors was unknown, age-related changes in expanded clonotypes may potentially have been confounded. Conclusive comparison of naive and antigen-experienced compartments was prevented by the profiling of bulk unsorted PBMCs. As age increased, observed TCR beta diversity per million T cells dropped in a roughly linear way, and a significant reduction was already evident by age 40. The long-lived group showed more naive CD4+ T cells, fewer expanded clones and increased TCR diversity than the aged group, suggesting age selection.

The library relied on 5' RACE. Instrument on record: Illumina HiSeq 2500. A second 7 to 11 cycle PCR used a sample-barcoded 5' primer and a J-beta primer mix. A unique molecular identifier was introduced onto each TCR beta cDNA molecule by a template-switch 5' adaptor carrying 12 random nucleotides. Each sample yielded at least 3 million CDR3-containing paired-end reads. The Mint cDNA synthesis kit, primed by a TRBC-specific oligonucleotide, was used to synthesize first-strand cDNA from all RNA. After uracil-DNA glycosylase treatment, a first 18-cycle PCR used universal primers M1SS and BC2_uni_R on all cDNA. The study's processing was this. For normalization, 1 million high-quality reads, each with a distinct molecular identifier, were randomly selected from each sample. Reads with shared molecular identifiers were discarded instead of being binned into consensus sequences. MiTCR, set to a Q25 quality threshold and the strictest error-elimination algorithm, was used for CDR3 identification, clonotype clustering and error correction. A nonparametric unseen species model with Euler transformation was used to estimate lower-bound total TCR beta diversity. TCRdb applied fastp at Q25 and MiXCR to the public reads, then kept only in-frame beta chains. Each entry is one CDR3 protein sequence, shown with its most common DNA and genes. TCRdb's processing, not the authors', yielded these V and J calls. Present in this sample are hundreds of thousands of distinct CDR3 sequences, about half of which were seen just once. Of the sample, around 53% is held by the ten largest clones.

V is clipped by 6 bases and J by 8 bases, and the sequence between their germline boundaries is 16 bases long. Per the germline V gene, SQVTM is the CDR1 and ANQGSEA is the CDR2. Measured from the cysteine to the phenylalanine, the CDR3 is 12 residues long. Only the CDR3 DNA stays, 36 bases, in frame from base 1. This clonotype was seen many times. The specificity of this receptor is unknown. No much larger clone is present one base from it, and per-base qualities are unavailable. The roughly 42 donors, aged roughly 6 to 90 years, were systemically healthy Caucasian individuals from Russia. Each donor gave about 11 milliliters of peripheral blood, drawn into EDTA-treated Vacutainer tubes. Ficoll-Paque density-gradient centrifugation was used to isolate PBMCs, with at least 7 million per sample. Total RNA was extracted from PBMCs with Trizol reagent, with at least 5.5 micrograms obtained per sample. Naive CD45RAhigh/CD27high T cell percentages were measured by flow cytometry on a PBMC aliquot from every donor.

This TCR was sampled from a man aged 55-75 years in good health. Sequenced input: blood. The chain links TRBV29-1 with TRBJ1-1; a weak D assignment points to TRBD1 (6 bases agree). The encoded CDR3 is CSVARGGGEAFF. The DNA reads TGCAGCGTCGCCCGAGGGGGGGGAGAAGCTTTCTTT. Reference TRBV29-1 and TRBJ1-1 genes cover what lies past the CDR3, so the full variable domain is SAVISQKPSRDICQRGTSLTIQCQVDSQVTMMFWYRQQPGQSLTLIATANQGSEATYESGFVIDKFPISRPNLTFSTLTVSNMSPEDSSIYLCSVARGGGEAFFGQGTRLTVV.